These 28 T cell receptor beta chains were all obtained from the same sample, sequenced in a study of cytomegalovirus exposure and HLA in healthy donors. Primers: 60 Vbeta forward and 13 Jbeta reverse. Produced via immunoSEQ multiplex PCR; TCRdb's table is partial and in-frame only. Among fewer than 85,000 clones listed, around 70% were seen once. The specimen sequenced was PBMCs. These receptors were obtained from a woman between 35 and 50 years old in good health and CMV-seropositive.

The CDR3 DNA follows: TGTGCCTGGTCCGGGACAGCTTACACTGAAGCTTTCTTT. Its protein is CAWSGTAYTEAFF. This chain joins TRBV30 and TRBJ1-1; TRBD1 aligns across 7 bases. This CDR3 has 13 residues. Per germline, CDR1 GTSNPN and CDR2 SVGIG (reference sequence). Trimming took 5 bases from V and 3 from J; bases not matched to a gene: 6.

This clone occurred once. The chain combines TRBV30 with TRBJ2-7; 11 nucleotides align to TRBD1. The CDR3 is 14 residues long. J lost 1 base, V lost 3 bases, and 2 bases had no gene match. Germline CDR1 and CDR2: GTSNPN and SVGIG (reference sequence). The DNA of the CDR3 is TGTGCCTGGAGCAGGGACAGGGGGTCCTACGAGCAGTACTTC. This translates into CAWSRDRGSYEQYF. The full variable domain, its missing parts supplied by reference TRBV30 and TRBJ2-7, is SQTIHQWPATLVQPVGSPLSLECTVEGTSNPNLYWYRQAAGRGLQLLFYSVGIGQISSEVPQNLSASRPQDRQFILSSKKLLLSDSGFYLCAWSRDRGSYEQYFGPGTRLTVT.

V and J are TRBV29-1 and TRBJ1-3; TRBD1 matches 7 bases. The CDR3 is made up of 13 amino acids. Per the germline V gene, CDR1 is SQVTM and CDR2 is ANQGSEA. V shed 8 bases, J shed 3 bases, and the junction held 7 bases outside the gene matches. The CDR3, as DNA: TGCAGCATAGGGACAGCAGTTGGAAACACCATATATTTT. Translation gives CSIGTAVGNTIYF.

V gene TRBV9 combines with J gene TRBJ2-3; 8 nucleotides match TRBD1. The CDR3 has 15 amino acids. V lost 0 bases, J lost 2 bases, and 2 bases stayed unmatched. Germline lookup yields CDR1 SGDLS and CDR2 YYNGEE. The CDR3 spells CASSVGGQVTDTQYF. For the CDR3, the DNA is TGTGCCAGCAGCGTAGGGGGACAGGTCACAGATACGCAGTATTTT.

This clone was counted ten times or more. V gene TRBV4-1 combines with J gene TRBJ2-7, with D maybe TRBD2 (6 bases). The ends were cut back, 4 bases at V and 0 bases at J, with 16 bases in the middle. Germline CDR1 and CDR2: MGHRA and YSYEKL. The CDR3 has 16 amino acids. The CDR3 DNA is TGCGCCAGCAGCCCCCGGGGAGGTGTATACTCCTACGAGCAGTACTTC. This translates into CASSPRGGVYSYEQYF.

The chain is built from TRBV7-6 and TRBJ2-1; D possibly corresponds to TRBD2 (5 bases). V lost 0 bases and J lost 9, with 15 bases in between. The CDR3 runs to 15 residues. Germline V CDR1 and CDR2: SGHVS, FNYEAQ. The DNA for the CDR3 is TGTGCCAGCAGCTTAGCCAGCAGCCCCGAGGGTGAGCAGTTCTTC. It encodes CASSLASSPEGEQFF.

On this clone: Other DNA sequences from this sample encode an identical CDR3 as well. This chain uses TRBV5-1 with TRBJ1-1; D not certain. Trimming cost V 1 base and J 2 bases, with 6 bases left between them. This CDR3 is 13 amino acids long. From germline, CDR1 is SGHRS and CDR2 YFSETQ. Here the CDR3 reads CASSLNSNTEAFF. As DNA, the CDR3 is TGCGCCAGCAGCTTGAACAGCAACACTGAAGCTTTCTTT.

This clone was seen once. V is TRBV14 and J is TRBJ1-4; TRBD1 is a possible D gene (6 bases). CDR1 is SGHDN, CDR2 FVKESK, per germline. V lost 4 bases and J 4 bases, leaving 13 bases between the germline ends. The CDR3 runs 15 residues. CDR3 protein: CASSPGGALNEKLFF. The CDR3 nucleotides read TGTGCCAGCAGCCCGGGGGGGGCACTTAATGAAAAACTGTTTTTT.

This clone was counted ten times or more. The same CDR3 arises from other DNA sequences in this sample as well. V gene TRBV6-5 combines with J gene TRBJ2-2; the D is unclear. CDR1 MNHEY and CDR2 SVGAGI come from the germline V gene. V shed 2 bases and J shed 5 bases, with 9 bases lying between them. This CDR3 spans 14 amino acids. The CDR3 loop reads CASSYDSGTGELFF. The CDR3, as DNA: TGTGCCAGCAGTTACGATTCCGGGACCGGGGAGCTGTTTTTT.

This clone was seen more than once but under ten times. This chain links TRBV5-4 with TRBJ2-2; 10 bases match TRBD1. The CDR3 has 16 residues. Germline V CDR1 and CDR2: SGHNT, YYREEE (reference sequence). V shed 0 bases, J shed 2 bases, and the junction held 1 base outside the gene matches. The CDR3 coding sequence is TGTGCCAGCAGCTTGGGGACAGGGGGAAACACCGGGGAGCTGTTTTTT. Protein product: CASSLGTGGNTGELFF. Based on the CDR3 plus reference TRBV5-4 and TRBJ2-2, the full variable domain is ETGVTQSPTHLIKTRGQQVTLRCSSQSGHNTVSWYQQALGQGPQFIFQYYREEENGRGNFPPRFSGLQFPNYSSELNVNALELDDSALYLCASSLGTGGNTGELFFGEGSRLTVL.

CDR3 sequence: CASSEEGAGPETQYF. The CDR3 DNA reads TGTGCCAGCAGTGAAGAAGGGGCAGGACCAGAGACCCAGTACTTC. V gene TRBV25-1 combines with J gene TRBJ2-5, with a weak D call TRBD1 (5 bases). In germline, CDR1 is MGHDK, CDR2 SYGVNS. Trimming pared 2 bases from V and 4 bases from J, leaving 14 bases between. This CDR3 is 15 amino acids long.

CDR3 amino acids: CASSYPPNTANYGYTF. In DNA, the CDR3 is TGTGCCAGCAGTTACCCCCCTAACACAGCTAACTATGGCTACACCTTC. The J gene is TRBJ1-2, the V gene TRBV6-6; D is ambiguous. Per germline, CDR1 MNHNY and CDR2 SVGAGI (reference sequence). CDR3 length equals 16 residues. With 2 bases removed from V and 0 bases from J, the gap between germline ends came to 13 bases.

This clone was seen just once. The V and J genes are TRBV7-9 and TRBJ1-1; weak D call: TRBD1 (6 bases). Germline-derived CDR1 and CDR2 are SEHNR and FQNEAQ (reference sequence). The CDR3 has 12 residues. V shed 9 bases and J shed 5 bases, with 13 bases lying between them. CDR3: CASRDTGTEAFF. The CDR3 DNA follows: TGTGCCAGTAGGGACACCGGGACTGAAGCTTTCTTT.

This chain links TRBV7-6 with TRBJ2-7; 9 positions match TRBD1. The CDR3 is 13 residues long. V gave up 5 bases and J gave up 5 bases; unmatched junction bases: 4. Germline V lookup: CDR1 SGHVS, CDR2 FNYEAQ. The CDR3 sequence: CASSPRTGDEQYF. CDR3 coding DNA: TGTGCCAGCAGCCCCCGGACAGGGGACGAGCAGTACTTC.

In DNA, the CDR3 is TGTGCCAGCAGCTTAACGGAAACAGAGCTCAATGAGCAGTTCTTC. Encoded protein: CASSLTETELNEQFF. The rearrangement links TRBV7-3 to TRBJ2-1; no clear D gene. Germline values: CDR1 SGHTA, CDR2 FQGTGA. Trimming cost V 0 bases and J 6 bases, with 12 bases left between them. The CDR3 length is 15 residues. Full variable domain (outside the CDR3, taken from reference TRBV7-3 and TRBJ2-1): GAGVSQTPSNKVTEKGKYVELRCDPISGHTALYWYRQSLGQGPEFLIYFQGTGAADDSGLPNDRFFAVRPEGSVSTLKIQRTERGDSAVYLCASSLTETELNEQFFGPGTRLTVL.

The chain is built from TRBV7-2 and TRBJ2-1; the match to TRBD1 covers 7 bases. V lost 4 bases to trimming and J lost 1 base; unmatched junction nucleotides: 7. The CDR3 totals 16 residues. Germline CDR1 SGHTA, CDR2 FQGNSA. CDR3 sequence: CASSSRDSSSYNEQFF. The CDR3 DNA sequence: TGTGCCAGCAGCTCTCGGGACAGCTCGTCCTACAATGAGCAGTTCTTC. Combining the CDR3 with reference TRBV7-2 and TRBJ2-1 gives the whole variable domain GAGVSQSPSNKVTEKGKDVELRCDPISGHTALYWYRQSLGQGLEFLIYFQGNSAPDKSGLPSDRFSAERTGGSVSTLTIQRTQQEDSAVYLCASSSRDSSSYNEQFFGPGTRLTVL.

This clone turned up a few times. The V and J genes are TRBV2 and TRBJ1-1; D is perhaps TRBD1 (6 bases). Trimming stripped 6 bases from V and 1 base from J, with 9 bases between. The CDR3 covers 13 residues. Per germline, CDR1 SNHLY and CDR2 FYNNEI. The CDR3 region is CASRADRNTEAFF. The CDR3 DNA reads as TGTGCCAGCAGAGCGGACAGGAACACTGAAGCTTTCTTT.

J is TRBJ2-5 and V is TRBV2, with TRBD2 matching over 9 bases. Germline V gene data show CDR1 as SNHLY and CDR2 as FYNNEI. The V and J ends lost 6 bases and 3 bases, in that order; junction bases with no gene match: 11. The length of the CDR3 is 16 residues. Here the CDR3 DNA reads TGTGCCAGCAGAGAACCCAGAGTAGCGGGGGAAGAGACCCAGTACTTC. Translating gives CASREPRVAGEETQYF. Looking up the rest from reference TRBV2 and TRBJ2-5 gives the full variable domain: EPEVTQTPSHQVTQMGQEVILRCVPISNHLYFYWYRQILGQKVEFLVSFYNNEISEKSEIFDDQFSVERPDGSNFTLKIRSTKLEDSAMYFCASREPRVAGEETQYFGPGTRLLVL.

The chain employs TRBV6-4 and TRBJ2-3, with a possible D match to TRBD2 (6 bases). The germline V and J ends were trimmed by 0 bases and 4 bases, with 14 bases remaining between them. Germline V lookup: CDR1 MRHNA, CDR2 SNTAGT. The CDR3 extends over 16 amino acids. The CDR3: CASSDSGGIQADTQYF. The CDR3 bases are TGTGCCAGCAGTGACTCAGGCGGGATCCAGGCAGATACGCAGTATTTT.

With respect to this clone: The junction shows a germline mismatch at one end, possibly a read error. The chain employs TRBV18 and TRBJ1-1, with D perhaps TRBD1 (6 bases). The CDR3 runs 16 residues. The V gene's germline CDR1 is KGHSH and CDR2 LQKENI. CDR3 region: CASSPRDNQGPSSLVF. The CDR3 nucleotides read TGTGCCAGCTCACCACGGGATAACCAGGGGCCTTCCTCCTTAGTCTTT.

The rearrangement links TRBV11-2 to TRBJ1-2, with a possible D match to TRBD1 (5 bases). The CDR3 consists of 13 residues. V gave up 1 base and J gave up 4 bases, with 7 bases separating them. Looked up from germline, CDR1 is SGHAT and CDR2 is FQNNGV. The CDR3 spells CASSLGQSYGYTF. In DNA, the CDR3 is TGTGCCAGCAGCTTAGGACAGAGCTATGGCTACACCTTC.

The chain is built from TRBV10-3 and TRBJ2-3; 14 bases are a match to TRBD2. Unmatched junction bases numbered 2, after V lost 7 bases and J lost 5 bases. Per germline, CDR1 ENHRY and CDR2 SYGVKD. The CDR3 runs 14 residues. The CDR3 protein is CAIKTSGGGDTQYF. The CDR3 coding sequence is TGTGCCATCAAGACTAGCGGGGGGGGAGATACGCAGTATTTT.

The chain joins TRBV27 to TRBJ2-7, with TRBD1 as a possible D gene (6 bases). CDR1 and CDR2 (germline): MNHEY, SMNVEV (reference sequence). This CDR3 comprises 15 residues. Trimming took off 6 bases at V and 3 bases at J, with 18 bases between the two ends. The CDR3 coding sequence is TGTGCCAGCAGAAGTGGGGGCTCCGGGAACTACGAGCAGTACTTC. It translates to CASRSGGSGNYEQYF.

The DNA for the CDR3 is TGTGCCACCCGGTCAAGTACCCGGGATCCGTTCTTC. It specifies CATRSSTRDPFF. This chain uses TRBV28 with TRBJ2-1, with D possibly matching TRBD2 (5 bases). Germline lookup yields CDR1 MDHEN and CDR2 SYDVKM. V was cut by 10 bases and J by 15 bases, with 22 bases left in between. There are 12 residues in the CDR3.

The chain is built from TRBV4-3 and TRBJ1-2; tentative D call: TRBD1 (5 bases). Trimming pared 0 bases from V and 5 bases from J, leaving 19 bases between. The CDR3 has 17 amino acids. Looked up from germline, CDR1 is LGHNA and CDR2 is YSLEER. The CDR3 nucleotides are TGCGCCAGCAGCCAAGATCGTGTTCTTGGGCAGGGATATGGCTACACCTTC. It is translated as CASSQDRVLGQGYGYTF.

The J gene is TRBJ1-1, the V gene TRBV27, with a weak D call TRBD1 (5 bases). The length of the CDR3 is 14 residues. CDR1 is MNHEY, CDR2 SMNVEV, per germline (reference sequence). V dropped 2 bases and J dropped 5 bases, with 12 bases sitting between them. CDR3: CASSLNQGGTEAFF. CDR3 coding DNA: TGTGCCAGCAGTTTAAACCAGGGTGGGACTGAAGCTTTCTTT.

This chain joins TRBV27 and TRBJ2-7; 7 bases map to TRBD2. CDR1 and CDR2 from the germline V gene are MNHEY and SMNVEV (reference sequence). The CDR3 runs 16 residues. V was pared by 6 bases and J by 2 bases, with 13 bases of the junction left unmatched. The CDR3 nucleotides read TGTGCCAGCAGCCCACGGTGGGGGGGGATAACCTACGAGCAGTACTTC. It codes for CASSPRWGGITYEQYF.

This clone was counted between two and nine times. This chain uses TRBV19 with TRBJ2-2, with 7 bases that match TRBD1. V lost 2 bases to trimming and J lost 6 bases; unmatched junction nucleotides: 6. The CDR3 covers 15 residues. Germline CDR1 and CDR2: LNHDA and SQIVND (reference sequence). CDR3 protein: CASSIRQGGAGELFF. The CDR3 DNA follows: TGTGCCAGTAGTATACGACAGGGTGGGGCCGGGGAGCTGTTTTTT.